The 16 T cell receptor beta chains presented below share a single source sample, sequenced in a study of T cell changes during pregnancy in multiple sclerosis. Some clones are missing from TCRdb's copy, which holds only in-frame ones; the method was immunoSEQ multiplex PCR. The table has tens of thousands of clones, roughly 91% seen once. The specimen was peripheral blood, collected in the third trimester of pregnancy. The receptors here all came from a female donor in good health, enrolled as a control in a pregnancy study.

The J gene is TRBJ1-4, the V gene TRBV29-1; tentatively, D is TRBD1 (6 bases). Germline-derived CDR1 and CDR2 are SQVTM and ANQGSEA. The V gene lost 4 bases and the J gene lost 6 bases, with 12 bases spanning the gap. This CDR3 is built from 13 residues. The CDR3 spells CSVATGSDEKLFF. Written as DNA, the CDR3 is TGCAGCGTTGCCACAGGGTCGGATGAAAAACTGTTTTTT.

The rearrangement joins TRBV15 to TRBJ1-5; D gene unclear. Trimming took 5 bases from V and 7 from J, leaving 15 bases between them. The CDR3 length is 14 residues. Germline CDR1 and CDR2: LNHNV and YYDKDF (reference sequence). For the CDR3, the DNA is TGTGCCACCAGCTCACGAGAGGGTAGGCAGCCCCAGCATTTT. Amino acids: CATSSREGRQPQHF.

This chain connects TRBV7-6 to TRBJ2-1; perhaps TRBD2 as D (6 bases). The ends were cut back, 3 bases at V and 8 bases at J, with 17 bases in the middle. Germline loops: CDR1 SGHVS, CDR2 FNYEAQ. The CDR3 covers 15 residues. The chain's CDR3 is CASSLGLQLGHEQFF. As DNA, the CDR3 is TGTGCCAGCAGCTTGGGACTTCAGCTAGGGCATGAGCAGTTCTTC. The full variable domain, with the rest looked up from reference TRBV7-6 and TRBJ2-1, is GAGVSQSPRYKVTKRGQDVALRCDPISGHVSLYWYRQALGQGPEFLTYFNYEAQQDKSGLPNDRFSAERPEGSISTLTIQRTEQRDSAMYRCASSLGLQLGHEQFFGPGTRLTVL.

The rearrangement joins TRBV7-2 to TRBJ2-5, with TRBD2 as a possible D gene (5 bases). The germline gives CDR1 SGHTA, CDR2 FQGNSA. Deletions cut 5 bases from V and 5 bases from J, with 12 bases between. The CDR3 sequence is 13 residues long. CDR3 DNA sequence: TGTGCCAGCAGCCGGGGTCGTCTGGAGACCCAGTACTTC. Encoded protein: CASSRGRLETQYF.

The gene calls are TRBV29-1 and TRBJ2-2; D unclear. Trimming stripped 5 bases from V and 7 bases from J, with 17 bases between. This CDR3 has 14 residues. Germline-derived CDR1 and CDR2 are SQVTM and ANQGSEA. The CDR3 sequence: CSVNPAGSGGELFF. The CDR3, as DNA: TGCAGCGTTAACCCTGCAGGTTCAGGCGGGGAGCTGTTTTTT.

The chain uses TRBV5-1 and TRBJ2-1; TRBD2 agrees at 13 bases. J gave up 6 bases and V 4 bases, and 4 bases lay outside the gene matches. Germline assignment: CDR1 SGHRS and CDR2 YFSETQ. The CDR3 is 15 residues long. The CDR3 sequence is CASSVGTSGINEQFF. In DNA form, the CDR3 reads TGCGCCAGCAGCGTCGGGACTAGCGGGATCAATGAGCAGTTCTTC.

The V call is TRBV2, the J call TRBJ1-2; perhaps TRBD1 as D (5 bases). The CDR3 has 14 amino acids. V shed 6 bases and J shed 8 bases, with 19 bases lying between them. Germline V gives CDR1 SNHLY, CDR2 FYNNEI. This CDR3 is CASRRGVSGGGYTF. The CDR3 DNA follows: TGTGCCAGCAGGCGTGGGGTCTCGGGGGGAGGCTACACCTTC.

V and J are TRBV7-9 and TRBJ2-5; the match to TRBD2 covers 9 bases. CDR3 length: 16 residues. Germline CDR1 SEHNR, CDR2 FQNEAQ (reference sequence). The V segment lost 3 bases and the J segment 1 base; nucleotides outside the gene matches: 6. The CDR3 protein is CASSLAGGGPQETQYF. Here the CDR3 DNA reads TGTGCCAGCAGCTTGGCGGGAGGGGGCCCCCAAGAGACCCAGTACTTC.

This sequence joins TRBV19 and TRBJ2-1, with D possibly being TRBD1 (6 bases). The CDR3 spans 17 residues. Trimming removed 4 bases from V and 1 base from J, with 17 bases in between. CDR1 and CDR2 (germline): LNHDA, SQIVND (reference sequence). CDR3 DNA sequence: TGTGCCAGTAGTACCGGCGGCAGGGGCTTTTCCTACAATGAGCAGTTCTTC. Translated, it gives CASSTGGRGFSYNEQFF.

Concerning this clone: The junction differs from germline at one of its ends, possibly a read error. The chain joins TRBV4-1 to TRBJ1-1, with 10 bases identical to TRBD1. This CDR3 contains 15 residues. CDR1 is MGHRA, CDR2 YSYEKL, per germline. The CDR3 is CASNQRGQGDTEAFF. The CDR3 DNA reads as TGCGCCAGCAACCAAAGAGGACAGGGGGACACTGAAGCTTTCTTT.

The rearrangement uses TRBV28 and TRBJ2-7; 8 nucleotides agree with TRBD2. The CDR3 contains 12 residues. After removal of 7 bases from V and 2 bases from J, the junction contained 1 base not matched to a gene. Germline V lookup: CDR1 MDHEN, CDR2 SYDVKM. CDR3 residues: CASTGGTYEQYF. The CDR3 region has the DNA TGTGCCAGCACGGGGGGGACCTACGAGCAGTACTTC.

This rearrangement joins TRBV28 to TRBJ1-1; the D gene is possibly TRBD1 (5 bases). The CDR3 consists of 14 residues. Looked up from germline, CDR1 is MDHEN and CDR2 is SYDVKM. V was shortened by 1 base and J by 5 bases, with 11 bases between the two germline ends. Here the CDR3 DNA reads TGTGCCAGCAGTTTATCGGGGGGGAGTACTGAAGCTTTCTTT. Amino acids: CASSLSGGSTEAFF.

The chain combines TRBV6-1 with TRBJ2-7; a possible D gene is TRBD2 (6 bases). The CDR3 extends over 15 amino acids. The germline V gene encodes CDR1 MNHNS and CDR2 SASEGT. Between the trimmed V and J ends, which lost 2 bases and 0 bases, there was a span of 11 bases. CDR3 coding DNA: TGTGCCAGCAGTGAATTGGAGGGTAACTCCTACGAGCAGTACTTC. This gives the protein CASSELEGNSYEQYF.

This clone is a singleton in its sample. The rearrangement joins TRBV5-5 to TRBJ1-5; no clear D. In germline, CDR1 is SGHKS, CDR2 YYEKEE (reference sequence). The CDR3 extends over 12 amino acids. The V end lost 0 bases, the J end lost 6 bases, and 4 bases lay between the germline ends. The CDR3 DNA reads as TGTGCCAGCAGCTTGGCGGGTCAGCCCCAGCATTTT. This gives the protein CASSLAGQPQHF.

V usage is TRBV19 and J usage is TRBJ2-1; 7 bases align to TRBD2. V trimming: 4 bases; J trimming: 4 bases; junction bases outside the gene matches: 4. The CDR3 runs 14 residues. In germline, CDR1 is LNHDA, CDR2 SQIVND (reference sequence). The CDR3 nucleotides are TGTGCCAGTAGTAGGCTAGCGGATTACAATGAGCAGTTCTTC. It translates to CASSRLADYNEQFF.

The chain links TRBV6-1 to TRBJ2-2, with a weak D call TRBD1 (6 bases). The germline V gene has CDR1 MNHNS and CDR2 SASEGT. V was pared by 0 bases and J by 1 base, with 15 bases between. The CDR3 covers 18 residues. CDR3 residues: CASSEALGAGGNTGELFF. CDR3 in DNA: TGTGCCAGCAGTGAAGCGCTGGGGGCTGGCGGGAACACCGGGGAGCTGTTTTTT.